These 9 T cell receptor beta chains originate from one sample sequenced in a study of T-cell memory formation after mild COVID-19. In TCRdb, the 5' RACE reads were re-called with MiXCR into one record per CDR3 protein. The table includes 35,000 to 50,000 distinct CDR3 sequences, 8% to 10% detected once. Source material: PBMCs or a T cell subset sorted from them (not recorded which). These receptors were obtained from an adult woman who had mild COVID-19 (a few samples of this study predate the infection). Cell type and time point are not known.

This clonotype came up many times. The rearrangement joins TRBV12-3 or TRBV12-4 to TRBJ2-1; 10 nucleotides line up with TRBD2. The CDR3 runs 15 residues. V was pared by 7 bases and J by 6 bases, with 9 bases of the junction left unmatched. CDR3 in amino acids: CASTPGTSEVNEQFF. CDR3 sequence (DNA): TGTGCCAGCACCCCCGGGACTAGCGAAGTCAATGAGCAGTTCTTC.

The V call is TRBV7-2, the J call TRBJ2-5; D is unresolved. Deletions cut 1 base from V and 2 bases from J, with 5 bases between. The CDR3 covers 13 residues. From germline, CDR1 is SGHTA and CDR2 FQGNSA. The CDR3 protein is CASSLVQQETQYF. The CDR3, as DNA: TGTGCCAGCAGCTTAGTACAGCAAGAGACCCAGTACTTC.

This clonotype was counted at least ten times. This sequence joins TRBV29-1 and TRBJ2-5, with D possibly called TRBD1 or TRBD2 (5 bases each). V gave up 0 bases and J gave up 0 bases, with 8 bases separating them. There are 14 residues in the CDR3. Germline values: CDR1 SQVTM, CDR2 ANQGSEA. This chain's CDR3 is CSVEDWGYQETQYF. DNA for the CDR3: TGCAGCGTTGAAGATTGGGGGTACCAAGAGACCCAGTACTTC. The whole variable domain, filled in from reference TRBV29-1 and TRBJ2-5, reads SAVISQKPSRDICQRGTSLTIQCQVDSQVTMMFWYRQQPGQSLTLIATANQGSEATYESGFVIDKFPISRPNLTFSTLTVSNMSPEDSSIYLCSVEDWGYQETQYFGPGTRLLVL.

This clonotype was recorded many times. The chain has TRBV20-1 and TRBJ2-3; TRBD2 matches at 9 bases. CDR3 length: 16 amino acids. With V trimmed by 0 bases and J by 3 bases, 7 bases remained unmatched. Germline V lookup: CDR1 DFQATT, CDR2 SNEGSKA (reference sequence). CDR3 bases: TGCAGTGCTAGAGATCCGGCTAGCGGGATAACAGATACGCAGTATTTT. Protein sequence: CSARDPASGITDTQYF.

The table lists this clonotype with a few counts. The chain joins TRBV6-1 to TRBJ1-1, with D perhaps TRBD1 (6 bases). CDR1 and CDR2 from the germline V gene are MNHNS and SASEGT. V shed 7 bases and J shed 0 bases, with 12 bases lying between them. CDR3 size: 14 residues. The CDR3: CASMWGPLNTEAFF. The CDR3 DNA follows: TGTGCCAGCATGTGGGGGCCACTGAACACTGAAGCTTTCTTT.

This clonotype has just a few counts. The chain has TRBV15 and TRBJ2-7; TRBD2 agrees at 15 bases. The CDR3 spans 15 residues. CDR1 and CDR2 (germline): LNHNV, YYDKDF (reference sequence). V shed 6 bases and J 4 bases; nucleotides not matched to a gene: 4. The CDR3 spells CATRSGTSGGYEQYF. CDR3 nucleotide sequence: TGTGCCACCAGGTCCGGGACTAGCGGGGGGTACGAGCAGTACTTC.

The CDR3 spells CASSSVFGKDLNTEAFF. The CDR3 region has the DNA TGCGCCAGCAGTTCCGTGTTTGGGAAAGATTTGAACACTGAAGCTTTCTTT. This rearrangement joins TRBV4-1 to TRBJ1-1; D remains ambiguous. This CDR3 is built from 17 residues. Germline values: CDR1 MGHRA, CDR2 YSYEKL. Deletions cut 6 bases from V and 0 bases from J, with 20 bases between.

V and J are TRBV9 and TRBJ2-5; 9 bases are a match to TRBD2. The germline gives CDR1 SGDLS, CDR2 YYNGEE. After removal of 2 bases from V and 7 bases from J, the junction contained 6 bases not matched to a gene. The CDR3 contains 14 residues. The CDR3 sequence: CASSVAGGLGTQYF. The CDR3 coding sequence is TGTGCCAGCAGCGTCGCGGGAGGGCTTGGGACCCAGTACTTC. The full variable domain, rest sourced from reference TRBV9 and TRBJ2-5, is DSGVTQTPKHLITATGQRVTLRCSPRSGDLSVYWYQQSLDQGLQFLIQYYNGEERAKGNILERFSAQQFPDLHSELNLSSLELGDSALYFCASSVAGGLGTQYFGPGTRLLVL.

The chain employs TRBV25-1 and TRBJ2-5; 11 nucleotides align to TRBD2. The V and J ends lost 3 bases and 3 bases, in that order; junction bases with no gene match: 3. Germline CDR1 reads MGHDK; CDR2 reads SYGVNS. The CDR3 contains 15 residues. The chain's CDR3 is CASSDVTSGKETQYF. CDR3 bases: TGTGCCAGCAGTGATGTGACTAGCGGGAAAGAGACCCAGTACTTC.